This T cell receptor beta chain was identified during a study of brain T cells in children with intractable seizures. Study results and limitations: Viral specificity was inferred only from CDR3 similarity; HCMV serostatus was unknown. Pre-surgery blood may have been undersampled, hiding some clones.

Turning to this clone: Its target is unknown.

The CDR3 has 14 residues. The V end lost 7 bases, the J end lost 8 bases, and 17 bases lay between the germline ends. In germline, CDR1 is MNHEY, CDR2 SVGAGI. Sequenced by immunoSEQ multiplex PCR; TCRdb stores in-frame clones only, minus some. Of roughly 80,000 clones listed, 90% to 95% are singletons. The sequenced cases were selected for having the highest brain T cell transcript signatures. Before surgery, patients took at least one anti-epileptic drug. The receptor comes from a girl aged 2 to 9 with Rasmussen encephalitis and intractable seizures. The sequencing here drew on peripheral blood, taken at surgery. The chain carries TRBV6-5 and TRBJ1-4; D uncertain. The CDR3 here is CASTASGGTEKLFF. In DNA form, the CDR3 reads TGTGCCAGCACCGCGTCAGGTGGCACGGAAAAACTGTTTTTT.